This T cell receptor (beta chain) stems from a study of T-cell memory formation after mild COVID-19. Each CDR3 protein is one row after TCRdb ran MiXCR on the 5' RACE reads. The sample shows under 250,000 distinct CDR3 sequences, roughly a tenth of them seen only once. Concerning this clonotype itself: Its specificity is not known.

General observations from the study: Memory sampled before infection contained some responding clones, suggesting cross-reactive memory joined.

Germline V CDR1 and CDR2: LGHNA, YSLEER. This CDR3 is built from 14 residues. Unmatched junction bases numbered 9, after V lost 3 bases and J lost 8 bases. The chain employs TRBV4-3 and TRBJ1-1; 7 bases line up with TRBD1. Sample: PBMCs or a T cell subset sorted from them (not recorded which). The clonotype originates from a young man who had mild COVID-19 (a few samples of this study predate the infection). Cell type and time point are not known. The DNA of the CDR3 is TGCGCCAGCAGCCAGGGGACAGCGTCAGCCGAAGCTTTCTTT. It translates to CASSQGTASAEAFF.